Listed below are T cell receptor beta chains from one sample, sequenced in a study of OX40 agonist ivuxolimab in advanced cancers. The table came from immunoSEQ multiplex PCR; TCRdb's copy has only in-frame clones and leaves some out. Among 20,000 to 25,000 clones listed, around 80% were seen once. Here the sequenced sample was CD4+ or CD8+ T cells sorted from blood, taken in a trial of the OX40 agonist ivuxolimab. The receptor set was obtained from an adult with an advanced solid tumor such as melanoma, head and neck, liver or kidney cancer. The CDR3 runs from the conserved cysteine through the conserved F or W. Fields, in order: V gene, J gene, CDR3 protein.

V gene: TRBV7-9; J gene: TRBJ1-2; CDR3 protein: CASITSGEEGYTF
V gene: TRBV9; J gene: NA; CDR3 protein: CASSVGGGTYEQYF
V gene: TRBV9; J gene: TRBJ2-1; CDR3 protein: CASSVEGQSLGEQFF
V gene: TRBV7-8; J gene: TRBJ1-3; CDR3 protein: CASSTSEGAGNTIYF
V gene: TRBV10-3; J gene: TRBJ2-7; CDR3 protein: CAIKEQGPNEQYF
V gene: TRBV7-8; J gene: TRBJ2-2; CDR3 protein: CASSFRTGELFF
V gene: TRBV6-5; J gene: TRBJ1-1; CDR3 protein: CASEETGRGTEAFF
V gene: TRBV15; J gene: TRBJ2-2; CDR3 protein: CATSRDQGPRELFF
V gene: TRBV25-1; J gene: TRBJ2-5; CDR3 protein: CASSAGSQYF
V gene: TRBV11-2; J gene: TRBJ1-2; CDR3 protein: CASSLVVGQANGYTF
V gene: TRBV7-9; J gene: TRBJ2-7; CDR3 protein: CASSLDHGTISYEQYF
V gene: TRBV13; J gene: TRBJ1-5; CDR3 protein: CASSFSQSNQPQHF
V gene: TRBV7-9; J gene: TRBJ2-1; CDR3 protein: CASSISGGSYNEQFF
V gene: TRBV10-3; J gene: TRBJ1-2; CDR3 protein: CAISEGSRDGGYTF
V gene: TRBV9; J gene: TRBJ1-1; CDR3 protein: CASVPPHGVNTEAFF
V gene: TRBV27; J gene: TRBJ1-2; CDR3 protein: CASRVEGNGVYGYTF
V gene: TRBV19; J gene: TRBJ1-1; CDR3 protein: CASSMFFGGGTEAFF
V gene: TRBV7-9; J gene: TRBJ2-7; CDR3 protein: CASSPREYSYEQYF
V gene: TRBV19; J gene: TRBJ2-7; CDR3 protein: CASSIGTVEQYF
V gene: TRBV2; J gene: TRBJ1-5; CDR3 protein: CASSESEGNQPQHF
V gene: TRBV9; J gene: TRBJ2-7; CDR3 protein: CASSVDRVGEQYF
V gene: TRBV5-8; J gene: TRBJ2-3; CDR3 protein: CASSFVRETDTQYF
V gene: TRBV29-1; J gene: TRBJ2-1; CDR3 protein: CSVEEGLAYNEQFF
V gene: TRBV13; J gene: TRBJ2-3; CDR3 protein: CASSLQDSRTDTQYF
V gene: TRBV21-1; J gene: TRBJ1-5; CDR3 protein: CASRGGPGHNQPQHF
V gene: TRBV2; J gene: TRBJ2-7; CDR3 protein: CATFSAAEQYF
V gene: TRBV5-6; J gene: TRBJ2-1; CDR3 protein: CASSPGLAGAYNEQFF
V gene: TRBV15; J gene: TRBJ1-1; CDR3 protein: CATSRGESTEAFF
V gene: TRBV5-1; J gene: TRBJ1-6; CDR3 protein: CASSLGDSYNSPLHF
V gene: TRBV13; J gene: TRBJ2-2; CDR3 protein: CASSLGGAGELFF
V gene: TRBV11-2; J gene: TRBJ2-7; CDR3 protein: CASYLGQGIPYEQYF
V gene: TRBV19; J gene: TRBJ1-2; CDR3 protein: CASSLQDFNGYTF
V gene: TRBV27; J gene: TRBJ2-1; CDR3 protein: CASSLEAGGRDEQFF
V gene: TRBV6-6; J gene: TRBJ2-2; CDR3 protein: CASMGNTGELFF
V gene: TRBV29-1; J gene: TRBJ1-2; CDR3 protein: CSAPLGQGAGSYGYTF
V gene: TRBV4-1; J gene: TRBJ1-2; CDR3 protein: CASSQEDYGYTF
V gene: TRBV15; J gene: TRBJ1-1; CDR3 protein: CATSIGRYTEAFF
V gene: TRBV29-1; J gene: TRBJ1-1; CDR3 protein: CSARTVNTEAFF
V gene: TRBV27; J gene: TRBJ2-3; CDR3 protein: CASSWGQGVDTQYF
V gene: TRBV27; J gene: TRBJ2-7; CDR3 protein: CASSLGSGNEQYF
V gene: TRBV6-5; J gene: TRBJ1-5; CDR3 protein: CASTGTGRAQPQHF
V gene: TRBV2; J gene: TRBJ2-1; CDR3 protein: CASRDGADNEQFF
V gene: TRBV7-2; J gene: TRBJ1-2; CDR3 protein: CASLIWGVNYGYTF
V gene: TRBV29-1; J gene: TRBJ2-7; CDR3 protein: CSVEDKSGAVYEQYF
V gene: TRBV7-9; J gene: TRBJ1-1; CDR3 protein: CASISSPQGVVAFF
V gene: TRBV9; J gene: TRBJ1-1; CDR3 protein: CASSGGQPTEAFF
V gene: TRBV13; J gene: TRBJ1-2; CDR3 protein: CASSLGKGVYGYTF
V gene: TRBV5-1; J gene: TRBJ2-5; CDR3 protein: CASSPWDSKETQYF
V gene: TRBV9; J gene: TRBJ2-3; CDR3 protein: CASSPSQAGGDQDTQYF
V gene: TRBV6-1; J gene: TRBJ2-5; CDR3 protein: CASSGGVQETQYF
V gene: TRBV27; J gene: TRBJ2-7; CDR3 protein: CASSRQGSEQYF
V gene: TRBV11-2; J gene: TRBJ2-7; CDR3 protein: CASSFPSYEQYF
V gene: TRBV19; J gene: TRBJ1-1; CDR3 protein: CASSRAQGGLDTEAFF
V gene: TRBV7-8; J gene: TRBJ1-1; CDR3 protein: CASSLDGMNTEAFF
V gene: TRBV6-1; J gene: TRBJ1-4; CDR3 protein: CASSRQGAEKLFF
V gene: TRBV7-9; J gene: TRBJ1-1; CDR3 protein: CASSLGWGSLPNTEAFF
V gene: TRBV6-6; J gene: TRBJ2-7; CDR3 protein: CASSSRDRGFNEQYF